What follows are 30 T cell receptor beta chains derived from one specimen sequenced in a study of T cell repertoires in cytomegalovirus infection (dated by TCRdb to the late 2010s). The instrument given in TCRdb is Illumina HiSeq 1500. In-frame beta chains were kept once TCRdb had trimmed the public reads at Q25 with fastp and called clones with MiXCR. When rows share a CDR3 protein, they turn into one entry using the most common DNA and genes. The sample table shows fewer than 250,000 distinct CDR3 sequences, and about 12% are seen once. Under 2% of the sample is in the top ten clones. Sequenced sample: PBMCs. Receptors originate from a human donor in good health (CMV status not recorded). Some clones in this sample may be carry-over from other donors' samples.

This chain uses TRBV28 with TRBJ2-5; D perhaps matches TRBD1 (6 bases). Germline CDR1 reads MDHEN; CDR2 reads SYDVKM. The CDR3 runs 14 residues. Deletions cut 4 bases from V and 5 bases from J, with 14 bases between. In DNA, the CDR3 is TGTGCCAGCAGTTCTCAGGGGCCGGGGGAGACCCAGTACTTC. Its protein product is CASSSQGPGETQYF.

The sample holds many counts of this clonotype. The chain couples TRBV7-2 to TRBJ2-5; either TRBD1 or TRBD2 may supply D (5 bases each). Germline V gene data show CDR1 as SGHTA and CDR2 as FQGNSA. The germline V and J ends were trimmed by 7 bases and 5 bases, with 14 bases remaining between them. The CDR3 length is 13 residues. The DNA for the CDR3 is TGTGCCAGCATGGGGCGGTGGGGGGAGACCCAGTACTTC. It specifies CASMGRWGETQYF.

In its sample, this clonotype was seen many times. The CDR3 loop reads CASSLQDRPTNEQFF. CDR3 bases: TGTGCCAGCAGCTTACAGGACAGACCTACGAATGAGCAGTTCTTC. The chain uses TRBV5-6 and TRBJ2-1, with a tentative D call TRBD1 (6 bases). There are 15 residues in the CDR3. The germline V gene encodes CDR1 SGHDT and CDR2 YYEEEE. The V gene lost 2 bases and the J gene lost 7 bases, with 16 bases spanning the gap.

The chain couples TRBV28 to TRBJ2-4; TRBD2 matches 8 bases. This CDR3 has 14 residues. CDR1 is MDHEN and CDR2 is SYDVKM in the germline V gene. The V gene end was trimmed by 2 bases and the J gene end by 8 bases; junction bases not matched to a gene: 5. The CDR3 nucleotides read TGTGCCAGCAGTTTACGGGGGGGGGGGGACATTCAGTACTTC. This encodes CASSLRGGGDIQYF.

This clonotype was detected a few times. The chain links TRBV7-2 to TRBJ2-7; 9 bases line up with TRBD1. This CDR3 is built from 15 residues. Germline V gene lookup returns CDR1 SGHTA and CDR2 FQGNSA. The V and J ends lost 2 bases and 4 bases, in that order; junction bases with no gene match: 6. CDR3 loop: CASSLSSDRGYEQYF. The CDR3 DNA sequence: TGTGCCAGCAGCTTAAGTTCGGACAGGGGATACGAGCAGTACTTC.

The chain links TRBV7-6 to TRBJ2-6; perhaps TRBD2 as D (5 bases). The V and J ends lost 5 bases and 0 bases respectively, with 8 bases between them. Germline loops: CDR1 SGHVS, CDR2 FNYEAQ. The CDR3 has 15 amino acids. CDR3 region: CASSKEASGANVLTF. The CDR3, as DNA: TGTGCCAGCAGCAAGGAGGCCTCTGGGGCCAACGTCCTGACTTTC.

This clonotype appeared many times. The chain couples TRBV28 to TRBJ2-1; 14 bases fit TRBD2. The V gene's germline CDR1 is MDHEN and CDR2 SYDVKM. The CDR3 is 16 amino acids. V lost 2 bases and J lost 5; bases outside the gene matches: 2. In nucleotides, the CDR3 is TGTGCCAGCAGTTTAGAGGGACTAGCGGGAGACAATGAGCAGTTCTTC. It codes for CASSLEGLAGDNEQFF.

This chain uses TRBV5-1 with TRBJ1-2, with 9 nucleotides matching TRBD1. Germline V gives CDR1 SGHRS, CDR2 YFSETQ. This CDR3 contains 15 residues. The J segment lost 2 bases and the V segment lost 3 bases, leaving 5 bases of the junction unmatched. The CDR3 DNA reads TGCGCCAGCAGCTCGACGGGACAGGGAAACTATGGCTACACCTTC. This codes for CASSSTGQGNYGYTF.

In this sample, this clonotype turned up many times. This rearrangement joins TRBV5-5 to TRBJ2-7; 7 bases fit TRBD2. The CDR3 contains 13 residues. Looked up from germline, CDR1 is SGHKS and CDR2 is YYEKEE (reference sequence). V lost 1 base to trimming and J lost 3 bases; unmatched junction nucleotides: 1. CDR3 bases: TGTGCCAGCAGCTTGACTAGCGTCTACGAGCAGTACTTC. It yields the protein CASSLTSVYEQYF.

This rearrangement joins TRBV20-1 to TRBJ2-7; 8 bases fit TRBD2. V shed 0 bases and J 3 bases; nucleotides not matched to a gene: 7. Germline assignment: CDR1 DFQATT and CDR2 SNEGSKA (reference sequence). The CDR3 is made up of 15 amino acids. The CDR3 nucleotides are TGCAGTGCTAGAGACGGGAGGGACCCGAACTACGAGCAGTACTTC. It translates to CSARDGRDPNYEQYF.

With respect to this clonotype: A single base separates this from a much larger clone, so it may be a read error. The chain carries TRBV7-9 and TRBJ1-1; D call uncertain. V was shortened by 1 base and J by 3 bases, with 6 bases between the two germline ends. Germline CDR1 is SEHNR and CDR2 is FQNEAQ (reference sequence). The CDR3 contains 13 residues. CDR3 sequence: CASSLVMDTEAFF. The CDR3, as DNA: TGTGCCAGCAGCTTAGTCATGGACACTGAAGCTTTCTTT.

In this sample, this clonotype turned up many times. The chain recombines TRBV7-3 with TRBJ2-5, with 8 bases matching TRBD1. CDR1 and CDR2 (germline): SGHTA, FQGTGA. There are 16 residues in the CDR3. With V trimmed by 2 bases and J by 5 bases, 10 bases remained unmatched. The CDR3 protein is CASSLRRGLSAETQYF. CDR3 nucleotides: TGTGCCAGCAGCTTACGCAGGGGGCTTAGTGCTGAGACCCAGTACTTC.

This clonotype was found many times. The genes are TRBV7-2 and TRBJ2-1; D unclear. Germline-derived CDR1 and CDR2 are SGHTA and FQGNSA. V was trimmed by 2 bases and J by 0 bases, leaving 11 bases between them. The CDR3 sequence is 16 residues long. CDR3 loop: CASSLWLASSYNEQFF. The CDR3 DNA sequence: TGTGCCAGCAGCTTATGGTTGGCCAGCTCCTACAATGAGCAGTTCTTC.

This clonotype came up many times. CDR3 bases: TGTGCCAGCAGCAACTACAGGGGATCTTCTGGAAACACCATATATTTT. Translated, it gives CASSNYRGSSGNTIYF. This rearrangement joins TRBV7-2 to TRBJ1-3; TRBD1 aligns across 7 bases. The V gene's germline CDR1 is SGHTA and CDR2 FQGNSA. Trimming took 5 bases from V and 1 from J; bases not matched to a gene: 8. The CDR3 contains 16 residues.

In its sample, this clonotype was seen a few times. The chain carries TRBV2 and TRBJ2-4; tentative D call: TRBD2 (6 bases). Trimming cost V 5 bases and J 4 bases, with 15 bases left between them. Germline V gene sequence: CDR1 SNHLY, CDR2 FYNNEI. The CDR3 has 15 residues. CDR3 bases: TGTGCCAGCAGTCGGGACTCGGCGGGTAAAAACATTCAGTACTTC. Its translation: CASSRDSAGKNIQYF.

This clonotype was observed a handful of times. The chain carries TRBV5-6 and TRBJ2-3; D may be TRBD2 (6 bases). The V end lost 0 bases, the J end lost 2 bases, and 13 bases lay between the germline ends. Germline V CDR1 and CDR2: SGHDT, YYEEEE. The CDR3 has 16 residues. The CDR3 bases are TGTGCCAGCAGCTTGGATCTCCCTAGCGTCACAGATACGCAGTATTTT. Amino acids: CASSLDLPSVTDTQYF.

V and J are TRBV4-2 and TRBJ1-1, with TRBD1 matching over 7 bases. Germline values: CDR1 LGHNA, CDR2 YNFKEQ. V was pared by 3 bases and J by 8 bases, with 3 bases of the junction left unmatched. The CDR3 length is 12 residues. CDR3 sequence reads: CASSHPTGEAFF. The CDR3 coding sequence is TGTGCCAGCAGCCACCCGACAGGGGAAGCTTTCTTT.

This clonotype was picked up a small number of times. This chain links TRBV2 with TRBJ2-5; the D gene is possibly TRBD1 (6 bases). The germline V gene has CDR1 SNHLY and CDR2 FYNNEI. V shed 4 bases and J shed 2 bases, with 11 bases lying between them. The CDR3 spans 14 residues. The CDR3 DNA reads TGTGCCAGCAGTGGGGAGAGGGGGCAAGAGACCCAGTACTTC. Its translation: CASSGERGQETQYF.

The CDR3 bases are TGTGCCAGCGAGACCCATAACCCCCTCAATGAGCAGTTCTTC. This sequence encodes CASETHNPLNEQFF. The chain has TRBV28 and TRBJ2-1; no clear D gene. From germline, CDR1 is MDHEN and CDR2 SYDVKM. This CDR3 is 14 amino acids long. Trimming stripped 8 bases from V and 6 bases from J, with 17 bases between.

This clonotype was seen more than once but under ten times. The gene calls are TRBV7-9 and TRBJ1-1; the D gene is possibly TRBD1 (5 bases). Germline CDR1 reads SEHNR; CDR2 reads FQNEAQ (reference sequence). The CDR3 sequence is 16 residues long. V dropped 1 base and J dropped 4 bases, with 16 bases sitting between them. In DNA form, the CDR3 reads TGTGCCAGCAGCTTAGGACAGTCTCCCCGGGGCACTGAAGCTTTCTTT. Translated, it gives CASSLGQSPRGTEAFF.

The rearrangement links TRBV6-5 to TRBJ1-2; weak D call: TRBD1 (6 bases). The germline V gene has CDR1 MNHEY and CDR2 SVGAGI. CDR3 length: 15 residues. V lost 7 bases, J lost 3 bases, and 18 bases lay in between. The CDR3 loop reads CASNGAGGAHYGYTF. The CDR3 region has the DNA TGTGCCAGCAACGGTGCGGGGGGCGCCCACTATGGCTACACCTTC.

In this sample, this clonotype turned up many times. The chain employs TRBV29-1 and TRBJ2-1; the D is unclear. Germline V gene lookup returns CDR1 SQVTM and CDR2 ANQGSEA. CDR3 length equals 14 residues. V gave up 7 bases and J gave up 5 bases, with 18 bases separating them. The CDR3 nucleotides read TGCAGCGGTATATTCGCCCGGAACGACAATGAGCAGTTCTTC. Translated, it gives CSGIFARNDNEQFF.

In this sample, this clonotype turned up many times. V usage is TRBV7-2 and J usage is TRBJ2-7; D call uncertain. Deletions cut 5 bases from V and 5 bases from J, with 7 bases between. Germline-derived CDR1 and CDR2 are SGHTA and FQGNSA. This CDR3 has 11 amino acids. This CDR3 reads CASSRQHEQYF. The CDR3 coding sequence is TGTGCCAGCAGCCGTCAGCACGAGCAGTACTTC.

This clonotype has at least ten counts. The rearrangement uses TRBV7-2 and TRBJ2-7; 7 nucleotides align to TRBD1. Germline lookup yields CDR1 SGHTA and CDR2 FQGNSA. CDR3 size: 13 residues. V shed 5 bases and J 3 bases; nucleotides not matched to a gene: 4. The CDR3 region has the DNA TGTGCCAGCAGCCCGGACAGGATCTACGAGCAGTACTTC. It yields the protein CASSPDRIYEQYF.

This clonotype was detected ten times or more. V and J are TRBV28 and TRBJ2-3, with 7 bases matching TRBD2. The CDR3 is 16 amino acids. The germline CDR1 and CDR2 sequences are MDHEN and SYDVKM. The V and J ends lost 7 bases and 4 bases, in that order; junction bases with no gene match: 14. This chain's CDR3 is CASNESGRELSDTQYF. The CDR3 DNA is TGTGCCAGCAACGAGAGTGGGCGGGAGCTCTCAGATACGCAGTATTTT.

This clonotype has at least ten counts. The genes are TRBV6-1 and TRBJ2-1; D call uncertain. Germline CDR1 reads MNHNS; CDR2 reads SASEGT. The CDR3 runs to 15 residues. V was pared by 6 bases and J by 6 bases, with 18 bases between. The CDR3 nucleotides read TGTGCCAGCAGCCTAACCTTCGACTCCCTCAATGAGCAGTTCTTC. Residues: CASSLTFDSLNEQFF.

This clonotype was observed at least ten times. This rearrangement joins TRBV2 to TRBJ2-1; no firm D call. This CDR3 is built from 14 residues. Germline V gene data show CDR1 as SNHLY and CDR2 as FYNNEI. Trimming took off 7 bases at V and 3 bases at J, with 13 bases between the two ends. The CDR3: CASTQAASYNEQFF. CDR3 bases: TGTGCCAGCACCCAGGCGGCAAGCTACAATGAGCAGTTCTTC.

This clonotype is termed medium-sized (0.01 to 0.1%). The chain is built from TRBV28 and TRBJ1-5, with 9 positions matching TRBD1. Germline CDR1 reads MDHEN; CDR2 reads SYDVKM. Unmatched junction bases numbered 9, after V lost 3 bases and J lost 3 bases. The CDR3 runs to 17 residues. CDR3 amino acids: CASSFSIGTGNNQPQHF. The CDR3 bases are TGTGCCAGCAGTTTTAGCATCGGGACAGGGAACAATCAGCCCCAGCATTTT.

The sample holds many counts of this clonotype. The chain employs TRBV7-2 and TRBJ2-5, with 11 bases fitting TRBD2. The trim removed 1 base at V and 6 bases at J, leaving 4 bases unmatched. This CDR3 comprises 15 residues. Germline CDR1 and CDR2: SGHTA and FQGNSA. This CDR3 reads CASSLDSGRVQTQYF. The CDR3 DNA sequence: TGTGCCAGCAGCTTAGATAGCGGGAGGGTCCAGACCCAGTACTTC. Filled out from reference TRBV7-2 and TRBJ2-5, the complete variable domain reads GAGVSQSPSNKVTEKGKDVELRCDPISGHTALYWYRQSLGQGLEFLIYFQGNSAPDKSGLPSDRFSAERTGGSVSTLTIQRTQQEDSAVYLCASSLDSGRVQTQYFGPGTRLLVL.

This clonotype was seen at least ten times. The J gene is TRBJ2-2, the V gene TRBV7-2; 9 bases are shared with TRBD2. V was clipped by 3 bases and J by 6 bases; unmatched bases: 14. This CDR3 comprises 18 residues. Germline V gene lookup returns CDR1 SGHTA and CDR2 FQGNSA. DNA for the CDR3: TGTGCCAGCAGCTTCTTTTTGGGCGGGAGGGCCAAAGCCGGGGAGCTGTTTTTT. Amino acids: CASSFFLGGRAKAGELFF.